Sequencing of this T cell receptor (beta chain) was carried out in a study of T-cell memory formation after mild COVID-19. Regarding the study as a whole: While clones contracting from day 15 to 85 were balanced between CD4 and CD8, later expanders leaned CD4+.

Barcoded TCR alpha and TCR beta cDNA libraries with UMIs came from 5'RACE using constant-segment primers. TCRdb ran MiXCR on the 5' RACE reads and lists one entry per CDR3 protein. The sample has under 50,000 distinct CDR3 sequences, nearly 9.5% seen once. A note on this clonotype: Its antigen is unknown.

Deletions cut 5 bases from V and 7 bases from J, with 18 bases between. Germline CDR1 and CDR2: SGHTA and FQGNSA. CDR3 size: 16 residues. Specimen: PBMCs or a T cell subset sorted from them (not recorded which). The clonotype was recovered from an adult woman who had mild COVID-19 (a few samples of this study predate the infection). Cell type and time point are not known. The rearrangement links TRBV7-2 to TRBJ1-6; D not certain. CDR3 in amino acids: CASSPTAGNLNSPLHF. The DNA of the CDR3 is TGTGCCAGCAGCCCAACGGCCGGGAATTTGAATTCACCCCTCCACTTT.